Following are 26 T cell receptor beta chains from one sample sequenced in a study of Graves' ophthalmopathy and Graves' hyperthyroidism. RNA transcripts served as template for amplifying TCR beta CDR3 sequences. RT-PCR in the first round used HTBI primers; a second-round multiplex PCR followed. TCRdb reprocessed the multiplex PCR reads via MiXCR and lists one record per CDR3 protein. Here the sample spans 620,000 or so distinct CDR3 sequences, 20% to 25% being singletons. Source material: peripheral blood. These receptors were obtained from a young woman with stable Graves' hyperthyroidism. Some clones in this sample may be carry-over from other donors' samples.

The CDR3 loop reads CASSIGTHRPYEQYF. The CDR3 region has the DNA TGTGCCAGTAGTATTGGGACACACCGACCCTACGAGCAGTACTTC. The J gene is TRBJ2-7, the V gene TRBV19, with D possibly TRBD1 on 6 matching bases. The V end lost 3 bases, the J end lost 2 bases, and 14 bases lay between the germline ends. Germline V gene data show CDR1 as LNHDA and CDR2 as SQIVND (reference sequence). This CDR3 region has 15 residues.

This clonotype was detected many times. This chain joins TRBV5-6 and TRBJ1-5; D gene uncertain. Between the trimmed V and J ends, which lost 6 bases and 2 bases, there was a span of 12 bases. The CDR3 extends over 14 amino acids. The germline gives CDR1 SGHDT, CDR2 YYEEEE. CDR3 amino acids: CASTLYGGNQPQHF. The DNA for the CDR3 is TGTGCCAGCACGTTGTATGGGGGCAATCAGCCCCAGCATTTT.

Ten or more counts support this clonotype. The chain uses TRBV5-1 and TRBJ1-3; D is ambiguous. In germline, CDR1 is SGHRS, CDR2 YFSETQ. V gave up 5 bases and J gave up 4 bases, with 7 bases separating them. There are 12 residues in the CDR3. The CDR3 sequence: CASRSEGNTIYF. CDR3 nucleotide sequence: TGCGCCAGCAGGTCCGAAGGAAACACCATATATTTT.

The sample holds many counts of this clonotype. J is TRBJ1-1 and V is TRBV5-1; the D gene is possibly TRBD1 (5 bases). The CDR3 is made up of 15 amino acids. The germline gives CDR1 SGHRS, CDR2 YFSETQ. Between the trimmed V and J ends, which lost 0 bases and 1 base, there was a span of 10 bases. DNA for the CDR3: TGCGCCAGCAGCTTGGCCGCCGGGGCGAACACTGAAGCTTTCTTT. Its protein is CASSLAAGANTEAFF.

The chain combines TRBV20-1 with TRBJ1-2; 12 bases are a match to TRBD1. J lost 4 bases, V lost 8 bases, and 11 bases had no gene match. Germline CDR1 is DFQATT and CDR2 is SNEGSKA (reference sequence). The CDR3 extends over 15 amino acids. The CDR3 is CSTPGQGALGYGYTF. CDR3 bases: TGCAGTACTCCGGGACAGGGGGCACTGGGCTATGGCTACACCTTC.

Only a few counts were recorded for this clonotype. This chain's CDR3 is CAGTGGNTGELFF. The CDR3 nucleotides read TGTGCAGGGACAGGAGGGAACACCGGGGAGCTGTTTTTT. This chain links TRBV30 with TRBJ2-2; 8 bases match TRBD1. CDR1 is GTSNPN and CDR2 is SVGIG in the germline V gene (reference sequence). The CDR3 runs to 13 residues. Full variable domain (outside the CDR3, taken from reference TRBV30 and TRBJ2-2): SQTIHQWPATLVQPVGSPLSLECTVEGTSNPNLYWYRQAAGRGLQLLFYSVGIGQISSEVPQNLSASRPQDRQFILSSKKLLLSDSGFYLCAGTGGNTGELFFGEGSRLTVL.

This clonotype was picked up many times. The chain uses TRBV5-1 and TRBJ2-7, with 9 positions matching TRBD2. This CDR3 spans 17 amino acids. The V segment lost 0 bases and the J segment 1 base; nucleotides outside the gene matches: 8. The germline V gene encodes CDR1 SGHRS and CDR2 YFSETQ. CDR3 loop: CASSLAPTSGASYEQYF. CDR3 coding DNA: TGCGCCAGCAGCTTGGCACCGACTAGCGGAGCATCCTACGAGCAGTACTTC.

In this sample, this clonotype turned up once. The junction does not match germline at one end; this may be a read error. The rearrangement links TRBV28 to TRBJ2-7, with 8 nucleotides matching TRBD2. This CDR3 is 16 amino acids long. Germline CDR1 is MDHEN and CDR2 is SYDVKM. CDR3 coding DNA: TGTGCCTGCAGTTCGGGGGGGGTAGCGGGATCATACGAGCAGTACTTC. Translating gives CACSSGGVAGSYEQYF.

This clonotype has at least ten counts. V gene TRBV6-1 combines with J gene TRBJ1-1, with TRBD1 identical over 10 bases. The trim removed 6 bases at V and 4 bases at J, leaving 5 bases unmatched. The CDR3 is 14 residues long. Germline V gene data show CDR1 as MNHNS and CDR2 as SASEGT. The CDR3 region is CASSPRDRGTEAFF. CDR3 nucleotides: TGTGCCAGCAGCCCGAGGGACAGGGGCACTGAAGCTTTCTTT.

In this sample, this clonotype turned up many times. The chain recombines TRBV30 with TRBJ2-7; D is possibly TRBD1 or TRBD2 (5 bases each). Trimming left V 3 bases short and J 2 bases short, with 11 bases between. This CDR3 contains 13 residues. CDR1 and CDR2 from the germline V gene are GTSNPN and SVGIG (reference sequence). The CDR3 loop is CAWSSLGPYEQYF. CDR3 in DNA: TGTGCCTGGAGCTCTCTGGGACCCTACGAGCAGTACTTC.

This clonotype was seen at least ten times. The V gene is TRBV6-1, the J gene TRBJ1-5; possibly TRBD1 for D (6 bases). CDR3 size: 14 residues. Trimming left V 5 bases short and J 4 bases short, with 12 bases between. Germline CDR1 and CDR2: MNHNS and SASEGT. The CDR3 reads CASSKQGFNQPQHF. As DNA, the CDR3 is TGTGCCAGCAGTAAACAGGGTTTTAATCAGCCCCAGCATTTT.

This clonotype showed up just a few times. Just one base apart from a much larger clone, this may be a read error. This rearrangement joins TRBV28 to TRBJ1-1; a possible D gene is TRBD1 (6 bases). Germline V gene data show CDR1 as MDHEN and CDR2 as SYDVKM. V was clipped by 6 bases and J by 4 bases, with 18 bases between them. The CDR3 loop spans 15 amino acids. This CDR3 reads CASRGGGLITTEAFF. CDR3 nucleotide sequence: TGTGCCAGCAGGGGAGGGGGGCTTATAACCACTGAAGCTTTCTTT. Full variable domain (remainder filled in from reference TRBV28 and TRBJ1-1): DVKVTQSSRYLVKRTGEKVFLECVQDMDHENMFWYRQDPGLGLRLIYFSYDVKMKEKGDIPEGYSVSREKKERFSLILESASTNQTSMYLCASRGGGLITTEAFFGQGTRLTVV.

This clonotype was found a few times. This chain uses TRBV6-1 with TRBJ1-5; the D gene is possibly TRBD1 (5 bases). The V and J ends lost 6 bases and 6 bases respectively, with 15 bases between them. Per germline, CDR1 MNHNS and CDR2 SASEGT. The CDR3 is made up of 14 amino acids. CDR3 region: CASSKSWGGQPQHF. For the CDR3, the DNA is TGTGCCAGCAGCAAGTCATGGGGGGGTCAGCCCCAGCATTTT.

This clonotype was seen once. The chain has TRBV12-3 or TRBV12-4 and TRBJ1-2; D might be TRBD1 (6 bases). Trimming took off 5 bases at V and 8 bases at J, with 15 bases between the two ends. The CDR3 loop spans 13 amino acids. The CDR3 nucleotides read TGTGCCAGCAGTACCACGGACAGCGGGGGCTACACCTTC. Its protein product is CASSTTDSGGYTF.

This clonotype appeared a few times. V usage is TRBV7-3 and J usage is TRBJ2-5; 14 bases map to TRBD2. CDR3 size: 16 residues. The ends lost 5 bases at V and 6 bases at J; junction bases unmatched: 8. The germline CDR1 and CDR2 sequences are SGHTA and FQGTGA. The CDR3 nucleotides read TGTGCCAGCAGCGAGACTAGCGGGGGGGCCGGAAAGACCCAGTACTTC. This sequence encodes CASSETSGGAGKTQYF.

The CDR3 here is CASSPPFGGTEAFF. The CDR3 DNA reads as TGTGCCAGCAGCCCGCCCTTCGGGGGCACTGAAGCTTTCTTT. The genes are TRBV12-3 or TRBV12-4 and TRBJ1-1; TRBD1 is a possible D gene (5 bases). V lost 6 bases, J lost 4 bases, and 15 bases lay in between. This CDR3 spans 14 amino acids.

This chain connects TRBV6-1 to TRBJ2-7, with TRBD1 matching over 9 bases. Germline CDR1 is MNHNS and CDR2 is SASEGT. V lost 4 bases, J lost 5 bases, and 9 bases stayed unmatched. The CDR3 consists of 15 residues. For the CDR3, the DNA is TGTGCCAGCAGTGCTCAACAGGGGGCGCGGAACGAGCAGTACTTC. Protein sequence: CASSAQQGARNEQYF.

This chain connects TRBV18 to TRBJ1-2, with no clear D. Germline loops: CDR1 KGHSH, CDR2 LQKENI. The CDR3 runs 14 residues. Trimming removed 5 bases at V and 1 base at J, with 11 bases between. The CDR3 spells CASSVIDGNYGYTF. The DNA for the CDR3 is TGTGCCAGCTCAGTTATCGACGGTAACTATGGCTACACCTTC.

This clonotype has only a few counts. The chain joins TRBV19 to TRBJ2-5; no reliable D call. The CDR3 extends over 11 amino acids. Germline CDR1 LNHDA, CDR2 SQIVND (reference sequence). Trimming removed 7 bases from V and 2 bases from J, with 5 bases in between. The CDR3 DNA reads as TGTGCCAGTAAAAAACAAGAGACCCAGTACTTC. Residues: CASKKQETQYF.

This clonotype was recorded many times. CDR3: CASSTDRSEQYF. Written as DNA, the CDR3 is TGTGCCAGCAGCACAGACAGGAGCGAGCAGTACTTC. This chain joins TRBV7-6 and TRBJ2-7, with D possibly being TRBD1 (6 bases). V lost 5 bases and J lost 6, with 11 bases in between. This CDR3 has 12 amino acids. The germline CDR1 and CDR2 sequences are SGHVS and FNYEAQ.

This clonotype was seen a few times. The rearrangement uses TRBV19 and TRBJ1-3; D uncertain. Germline-derived CDR1 and CDR2 are LNHDA and SQIVND (reference sequence). The CDR3 loop spans 14 amino acids. Trimming cost V 4 bases and J 2 bases, with 9 bases left between them. The CDR3 sequence: CASSNGYAGNTIYF. The CDR3 bases are TGTGCCAGTAGTAACGGATATGCTGGAAACACCATATATTTT.

This clonotype appeared a few times. V usage is TRBV7-3 and J usage is TRBJ1-1; D unclear. Trimming stripped 5 bases from V and 1 base from J, with 17 bases between. Germline V gene data show CDR1 as SGHTA and CDR2 as FQGTGA. CDR3 size: 16 residues. CDR3 sequence (DNA): TGTGCCAGCAGCCCCTCTGCCCAACCACCGAACACTGAAGCTTTCTTT. Its protein product is CASSPSAQPPNTEAFF.

This chain links TRBV6-4 with TRBJ2-5; D is ambiguous. Germline assignment: CDR1 MRHNA and CDR2 SNTAGT. Trimming left V 5 bases short and J 5 bases short, with 12 bases between. There are 13 residues in the CDR3. As DNA, the CDR3 is TGTGCCAGCAGTTACGTAGGGTTTGAGACCCAGTACTTC. Its translation: CASSYVGFETQYF.

The sample holds one count of this clonotype. Its ends do not fully match the called genes, so a read error is possible. The V gene is TRBV6-5, the J gene TRBJ1-1, with D uncertain. The CDR3 totals 12 residues. The germline V gene has CDR1 MNHEY and CDR2 SVGAGI. CDR3 bases: TGTGCCACCAGTTCCCAAGTCGCTGAAGCTTTCTTT. As protein: CATSSQVAEAFF.

This clonotype was detected only a few times. This chain uses TRBV20-1 with TRBJ2-7; TRBD2 matches at 8 bases. Losses at the gene ends were 0 bases for V and 2 bases for J; bases not matched to a gene: 3. CDR1 is DFQATT and CDR2 is SNEGSKA in the germline V gene (reference sequence). This CDR3 comprises 14 residues. CDR3: CSARDFGGAYEQYF. DNA of the CDR3: TGCAGTGCTAGAGATTTCGGGGGGGCCTACGAGCAGTACTTC.

This clonotype was seen at least ten times. This chain links TRBV6-2 or TRBV6-3 with TRBJ1-5, with 8 bases aligning to TRBD1. This CDR3 has 14 amino acids. V was clipped by 6 bases and J by 7 bases; unmatched bases: 8. CDR1 is MNHEY, CDR2 SVGEGT, per germline. CDR3 nucleotide sequence: TGTGCCAGCAGACCCGACAGGGGAAGGCAGCCCCAGCATTTT. It codes for CASRPDRGRQPQHF.